A selection of T cell receptor beta chains follows, all from one sample in a study of blood T cell repertoires in COVID-19. Generated by immunoSEQ multiplex PCR, the TCRdb table keeps only in-frame clones and is missing some. The sample contains about 240,000 clones, 75% to 90% of which appear only once. Sequenced input: peripheral blood. The receptors originated from a woman in her sixties with active or convalescent COVID-19. The CDR3 runs from the conserved cysteine through the conserved F or W. Each record gives: clone size, D gene, J gene, CDR3 length, V gene, CDR3 DNA, CDR3 protein. A D gene is named only where the DNA matches it firmly. Rows give clone size only sometimes, using once, few, many, or a class for an expanded clone.

NA TRBD2 TRBJ2-5 14 TRBV30 TGTGCCGGTGACAGCGGGGGCCCACAAGAGACCCAGTACTTC CAGDSGGPQETQYF
once NA TRBJ2-7 15 TRBV7-9 TGTGCCAGCAGCTTAGGGGGACTCCTAACCTACGAGCAGTACTTC CASSLGGLLTYEQYF
NA TRBD1 TRBJ1-6 15 TRBV6-1 TGTGCCAGCAGTAGACCGCGGGACAGGGATTCACCCCTCCACTTT CASSRPRDRDSPLHF
NA NA TRBJ1-6 14 TRBV19 TGTGCCAGTAGTATACAGGGTGAGAATTCACCCCTCCACTTT CASSIQGENSPLHF
NA TRBD1 TRBJ1-2 16 TRBV18 TGTGCCAGCTCACCACGACGGACAGGGTCCTCGGATGGCTACACCTTC CASSPRRTGSSDGYTF
once TRBD1 TRBJ1-2 15 TRBV3-1/TRBV3-2 TGTGCCAGCAGCCAAGGGGGGGCAGGGGGCGCGGGCTACACCTTC CASSQGGAGGAGYTF
once TRBD1 TRBJ2-2 15 TRBV6-5 TGTGCCAGCAGCGCCTCACACAGGGGGTCCGGGGAGCTGTTTTTT CASSASHRGSGELFF
NA TRBD1 TRBJ1-1 13 TRBV29-1 TGCAGCACTATGTGGGGACAGGGGGCCGGTGCTTTCTTT CSTMWGQGAGAFF
NA TRBD1 TRBJ1-2 14 TRBV18 TGTGCCAGCTCATCACAGGGGGCTAACTATGGCTACACCTTC CASSSQGANYGYTF
NA NA TRBJ1-1 11 TRBV5-6 TGTGCCAGCAGCTCCTATGCTGAAGCTTTCTTT CASSSYAEAFF
NA TRBD2 TRBJ2-7 13 TRBV12-3/TRBV12-4 TGTGCCAGCAGTGGGACTAGCGGGTACGAGCAGTACTTC CASSGTSGYEQYF
NA TRBD2 TRBJ2-5 15 TRBV5-4 TGTGCCAGCAGCTTAGGGCTAGCGGGGGAAGAGACCCAGTACTTC CASSLGLAGEETQYF
NA NA TRBJ1-4 14 TRBV6-5 TGTGCCAGCAGTTGGGGGGGGGCAAGGGAAAAACTGTTTTTT CASSWGGAREKLFF
NA TRBD1 TRBJ2-1 16 TRBV6-1 TGTGCCAGCAGTGAGCAACCGGGACAGGGGTACAATGAGCAGTTCTTC CASSEQPGQGYNEQFF
NA TRBD1 TRBJ2-7 15 TRBV6-5 TGTGCCAGCAGTTACTCCCGGGACAGGGGAGGGGAGCAGTACTTC CASSYSRDRGGEQYF
NA NA TRBJ1-2 17 TRBV4-2 TGTGCCAGCAGCCAAGACCTCAGGGAAGGGGTCAACTATGGCTACACCTTC CASSQDLREGVNYGYTF
NA NA TRBJ1-2 15 TRBV9 TGTGCCAGCAGCGTAGCGGGAGAAGCCTTTTATGGCTACACCTTC CASSVAGEAFYGYTF
NA TRBD2 TRBJ2-2 16 TRBV18 TGTGCCAGCTCACCTAGGAGCGGGGGAAACACCGGGGAGCTGTTTTTT CASSPRSGGNTGELFF
once TRBD1 TRBJ2-1 11 TRBV30 TGTGCCTGGACAGGGGGCGCGACCCAGTTCTTC CAWTGGATQFF
NA NA TRBJ1-3 14 TRBV5-1 TGCGCCAGCACCCTATCAGGCTCTGGAAACACCATATATTTT CASTLSGSGNTIYF
NA TRBD1 TRBJ2-1 16 TRBV11-2 TGTGCCAGCAGCTTCGGCGGGACAGGGGTTATATATGAGCAGTTCTTC CASSFGGTGVIYEQFF
NA NA TRBJ1-2 16 TRBV5-4 TGTGCCAGCAGCTCGGGACAACTAAGATTTTACGGCGGCTACACCTTC CASSSGQLRFYGGYTF
NA NA TRBJ1-2 15 TRBV29-1 TGCAGCGTGTCGGGGACACCTTCTGCTAACTATGGCTACACCTTC CSVSGTPSANYGYTF
NA NA TRBJ1-3 15 TRBV11-2 TGTGCCAGCAGCCCTTGGGAGCGCTCTGGAAACACCATATATTTT CASSPWERSGNTIYF
NA TRBD2 TRBJ2-7 17 TRBV4-1 TGCGCCAGCAGCCACCCTAATAGCGGGGGATTCTCCTACGAGCAGTACTTC CASSHPNSGGFSYEQYF
NA NA TRBJ1-2 13 TRBV5-4 TGTGCCAGCAGTCTCCAGGCAGGACAAGGCTACACCTTC CASSLQAGQGYTF
few NA TRBJ2-2 15 TRBV6-4 TGTGCCAGCAGTCCCGACTCGCAGAACACCGGGGAGCTGTTTTTT CASSPDSQNTGELFF
NA TRBD2 TRBJ2-1 16 TRBV11-1 TGTGCCAGCAGCTTAGGACTAGCGGGGGGGCACAATGAGCAGTTCTTC CASSLGLAGGHNEQFF
NA TRBD1 TRBJ1-5 19 TRBV3-1/TRBV3-2 TGTGCCAGCAGCCAAGATTGGGCCCAAGACAGGGGCCGCCGTCAGCCCCAGCATTTT CASSQDWAQDRGRRQPQHF
NA TRBD1 TRBJ1-1 15 TRBV7-8 TGTGCCAGCAACCCTAGGACAGGGGGGAACACTGAAGCTTTCTTT CASNPRTGGNTEAFF
NA NA TRBJ2-1 14 TRBV6-2/TRBV6-3 TGTGCCAGCAGTTACCGAGGGTCCTACAATGAGCAGTTCTTC CASSYRGSYNEQFF
NA TRBD1 TRBJ2-7 14 TRBV6-6 TGTGCCAGCAGTTACGGGCAGGGGGCCTACGAGCAGTACTTC CASSYGQGAYEQYF
NA NA TRBJ2-5 15 TRBV5-1 TGCGCCAGCAGCTTGGTGGTGGGGGGATTGGAGACCCAGTACTTC CASSLVVGGLETQYF
NA NA TRBJ2-4 16 TRBV2 TGTGCCAGCAGACCCCGGGGGCACAGGGGTGAAAACATTCAGTACTTC CASRPRGHRGENIQYF
NA TRBD1 TRBJ1-4 16 TRBV15 TGTGCCACCAGCAGAGCCCCGGGACAGTCAAATGAAAAACTGTTTTTT CATSRAPGQSNEKLFF
once TRBD1 TRBJ1-2 15 TRBV11-2 TGTGCCAGCAGCCCCGGGACAGAAGTTCCCTATGGCTACACCTTC CASSPGTEVPYGYTF
NA TRBD1 TRBJ2-7 15 TRBV6-5 TGTGCCAGCTGGCCTGGGGGGACAGGGCAGTACGAGCAGTACTTC CASWPGGTGQYEQYF
NA NA TRBJ2-7 12 TRBV6-5 TGTGCCAGCAGTTACTCGGGCCACGAGCAGTACTTC CASSYSGHEQYF
NA TRBD1 TRBJ1-2 14 TRBV19 TGTGCCAGTAGTCCATTCCGGGACAGCAATGGCTACACCTTC CASSPFRDSNGYTF
NA TRBD2 TRBJ2-5 14 TRBV19 TGTGCCAGTAGCACGGGACTAGTTGGAGAGACCCAGTACTTC CASSTGLVGETQYF
NA TRBD1 TRBJ2-1 14 TRBV2 TGTGCCAGCAGGACCGGGACAGGGATGAATGAGCAGTTCTTC CASRTGTGMNEQFF